A selection of T cell receptor beta chains follows, all from one sample in a study of T-cell reconstitution after alpha-beta-depleted transplantation in children. TCRdb reprocessed the PCR reads with MiXCR, giving one entry per CDR3 protein. The sample lists hundreds of thousands of distinct CDR3 sequences, around 13% occurring once. This material consisted of PBMCs, taken before TCRalphabeta/CD19-depleted stem cell transplant. These receptor sequences come from a girl aged 2 to 10 with congenital amegakaryocytic thrombocytopenia, due to receive a stem cell transplant. Each CDR3 is given with its conserved first and last residue. D genes are given only for firm matches. Some rows mark clone size as missing; the rest say once, few, many or name a class of expanded clone.

D gene	V gene	clone size	J gene	CDR3 DNA	CDR3 protein
NA	TRBV12-3/TRBV12-4	few	TRBJ2-1	TGTGCCAGCAAACTCAGCAGGGGTGAGCAGTTCTTC	CASKLSRGEQFF
TRBD2	TRBV12-3/TRBV12-4	many	TRBJ2-7	TGTGCCAGCAGCCGGCTCGGGGGGTCCTACGAGCAGTACTTC	CASSRLGGSYEQYF
NA	TRBV12-3/TRBV12-4	few	TRBJ2-7	TGTGCCAGCACCTTACGCACTCGACCAGAGGAGCAGTACTTC	CASTLRTRPEEQYF
TRBD2	TRBV18	many	TRBJ2-5	TGTGCCAGCTCACCTATTCTTAGCGGGAGCGCTCGGGAGACCCAGTACTTC	CASSPILSGSARETQYF
NA	TRBV5-1	many	TRBJ2-1	TGCGCCAGCAGCTTGGTATTAGCGGTAGACAATGAGCAGTTCTTC	CASSLVLAVDNEQFF
TRBD2	TRBV7-9	many	TRBJ2-1	TGTGCCAGCAGCGATACTAGCGGGCTTTACGATGAGCAGTTCTTC	CASSDTSGLYDEQFF
TRBD1	TRBV30	few	TRBJ1-2	TGTGCCTGGAGCCACGGACAGGGGTATTATGGCTACACCTTC	CAWSHGQGYYGYTF
NA	TRBV2	NA	TRBJ2-7	TGTGCCAGCAAGAGGACGCTAGCGCTTAGCTCCTACGAGCAGTACTTC	CASKRTLALSSYEQYF
NA	TRBV11-1	few	TRBJ1-3	TGTGCCAGCAGCTCCGCGGTGTTAGGGGCAGAAGATGGAAACACCATATATTTT	CASSSAVLGAEDGNTIYF
TRBD2	TRBV10-3	few	TRBJ2-1	TGTGCCATCAGTGAGCCGCGGTCGGGAGGACCGAGCTCCTACAATGAGCAGTTCTTC	CAISEPRSGGPSSYNEQFF
NA	TRBV4-1	NA	TRBJ2-3	TGCGCCAGCAGCCAACGCCAGGGGGATACGCAGTATTTT	CASSQRQGDTQYF
TRBD1	TRBV5-1	many	TRBJ2-1	TGCGCCAGCAGCTTGCACCGACAGGGGATAAATGAGCAGTTCTTC	CASSLHRQGINEQFF
NA	TRBV29-1	NA	TRBJ1-2	TGCAGCGTTGCAGCGTATGGCTACACCTTC	CSVAAYGYTF
NA	TRBV27	many	TRBJ1-1	TGTGCCAGCAGTTCCATGAAGAACACTGAAGCTTTCTTT	CASSSMKNTEAFF
NA	TRBV25-1	NA	TRBJ2-7	TGTGCCAGCAGTGAGCCTATGACAGAGCAGTACTTC	CASSEPMTEQYF
TRBD1	TRBV7-9	many	TRBJ1-1	TGTGCCAGCAGCTTCGGGGCCAGGGGGGACACTGAAGCTTTCTTT	CASSFGARGDTEAFF
TRBD1	TRBV29-1	many	TRBJ1-1	TGCAGCGTGGTTTCCGGACAGGGCACCGAAGCTTTCTTT	CSVVSGQGTEAFF
TRBD2	TRBV12-3/TRBV12-4	many	TRBJ2-1	TGTGCCAGCAGTGGAAGACTAGCCGCAGAGTTCTTC	CASSGRLAAEFF
NA	TRBV2	NA	TRBJ2-3	TGTGCCACTCGGTGGGGGGAAGGCACAGATACGCAGTATTTT	CATRWGEGTDTQYF
NA	TRBV29-1	many	TRBJ2-2	TGCAGCGTTGGTCGCACACCCGGGGAGCTGTTTTTT	CSVGRTPGELFF
NA	TRBV27	many	TRBJ2-1	TGTGCCAGCACCGGACAGTTCAGATCCTACAATGAGCAGTTCTTC	CASTGQFRSYNEQFF
NA	TRBV20-1	few	TRBJ2-3	TGCAGTGCTTATTCCTATACGACCAGAGTTAATACGCAGTATTTT	CSAYSYTTRVNTQYF
TRBD1	TRBV4-1	once	TRBJ2-1	TGCGCCAGCAGCCAAGGACAGGGGATCTCCTACAATGAGCAGTTCTTC	CASSQGQGISYNEQFF
NA	TRBV5-1	NA	TRBJ1-2	TGCGCCAGCAGCTTGGCTCAGGGAAACTATGGCTACCCCTTC	CASSLAQGNYGYPF
NA	TRBV14	NA	TRBJ1-6	TGTGCCAGCAGCCAGGCATTCCTTAGTCCCCTCCACTTT	CASSQAFLSPLHF
NA	TRBV28	many	TRBJ2-7	TGTGCCACCCAACAACCCCAGGCTCCGTTTGCCTACGAGCAGTACTTC	CATQQPQAPFAYEQYF
NA	TRBV12-3/TRBV12-4	NA	TRBJ1-4	TGTGCCAGCACGGGGACTGCCCTGGCAAAACTGTTTTTT	CASTGTALAKLFF
NA	TRBV12-3/TRBV12-4	many	TRBJ2-7	TGTGCCAGCAGTGACGGGGTTCTCACCTCCTACGAGCAGTACTTC	CASSDGVLTSYEQYF
NA	TRBV6-1	many	TRBJ2-3	TGTGCCAGCAGAAACTGGGACAGCACAGATACGCAGTATTTT	CASRNWDSTDTQYF
NA	TRBV20-1	NA	TRBJ2-1	TGCAGTGCTAGAGGGGTGGTGCCGGGACGACGGGGCAATGAGCAGTTCTTC	CSARGVVPGRRGNEQFF
TRBD2	TRBV6-5	many	TRBJ2-5	TGTGCCAGCAGTTACGCTACTAGCGGCCAAGAGACCCAGTACTTC	CASSYATSGQETQYF